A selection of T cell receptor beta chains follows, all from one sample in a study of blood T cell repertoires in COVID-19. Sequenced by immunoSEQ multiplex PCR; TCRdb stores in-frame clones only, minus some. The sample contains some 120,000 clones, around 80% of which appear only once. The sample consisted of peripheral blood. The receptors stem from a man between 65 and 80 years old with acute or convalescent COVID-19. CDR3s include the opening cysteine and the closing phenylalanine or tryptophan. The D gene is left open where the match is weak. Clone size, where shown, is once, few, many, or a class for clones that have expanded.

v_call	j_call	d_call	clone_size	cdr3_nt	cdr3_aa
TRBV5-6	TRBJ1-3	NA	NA	TGTGCCAGCAGCTTGACGAGGACAACCTCTGGAAACACCATATATTTT	CASSLTRTTSGNTIYF
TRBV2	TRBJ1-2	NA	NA	TGTGCCACCCGGGGGTTTCATGGCTACACCTTC	CATRGFHGYTF
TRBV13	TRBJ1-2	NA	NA	TGTGCCAGCAGCTTAGTAAGGGGGAATTGGGGTGGCTACACCTTC	CASSLVRGNWGGYTF
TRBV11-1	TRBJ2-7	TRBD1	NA	TGTGCCAGCAGCTTAGCCGGGGCAGGGGGACGTCGCGAGCAGTACTTC	CASSLAGAGGRREQYF
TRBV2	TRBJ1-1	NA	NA	TGTGCCAGCAGTACACAGGTGGCTGAAGCTTTCTTT	CASSTQVAEAFF
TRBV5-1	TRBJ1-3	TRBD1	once	TGCGCCAGCAGCTTGGGACAGGGAGCACCGATATATTTT	CASSLGQGAPIYF
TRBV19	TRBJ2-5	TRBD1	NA	TGTGCCAGTAGTGCCAGACAGGGGGCAAAAGCGACCCAGTACTTC	CASSARQGAKATQYF
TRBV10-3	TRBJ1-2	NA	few	TGTGCCATCAATATGAAGGGAGGCTATGGCTACACCTTC	CAINMKGGYGYTF
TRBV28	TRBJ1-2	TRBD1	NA	TGTGCCAGCAGTTCTGACACAGGGGGCTTTAGCTATGGCTACACCTTC	CASSSDTGGFSYGYTF
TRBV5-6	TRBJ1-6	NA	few	TGTGCCAGCAGACATGGACGTCCCAAGGGGACCCTCCACTTT	CASRHGRPKGTLHF
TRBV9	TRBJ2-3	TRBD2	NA	TGTGCCAGCAGCGGGCTGGCGGGGGGGCCTCGGGGAGATACGCAGTATTTT	CASSGLAGGPRGDTQYF
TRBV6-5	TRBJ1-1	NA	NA	TGTGCCAGCAGTCCCCGCCCCGGACTAGAAGCTTTCTTT	CASSPRPGLEAFF
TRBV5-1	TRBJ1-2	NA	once	TGCGCCAGCTCCTCGGGGGTGTCCGCTAACTATGGCTACACCTTC	CASSSGVSANYGYTF
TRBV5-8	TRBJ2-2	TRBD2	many	TGTGCCAGCAGCTTGGCCACCGGCGGGGGGGCGAACACCGGGGAGCTGTTTTTT	CASSLATGGGANTGELFF